Listed below are T cell receptor beta chains from one sample, sequenced in a study of blood T cell repertoires in COVID-19. The repertoire was sequenced with immunoSEQ multiplex PCR; TCRdb's copy has only in-frame clones and lacks some. The sample consists of some 170,000 clones, about 80% of them appearing once. Sample: peripheral blood. These TCRs come from an elderly woman with acute or convalescent COVID-19. Both conserved end residues are part of each CDR3. A D gene is named only where the DNA matches it firmly. Clone sizes are given selectively: once, few, many, or a class where the clone is expanded.

V: TRBV6-6; J: TRBJ2-5; D: TRBD2; size: once; CDR3: CASKLAGSETQYF; DNA: TGTGCCAGCAAACTAGCGGGATCAGAGACCCAGTACTTC
V: TRBV7-2; J: TRBJ2-7; D: TRBD2; size: .; CDR3: CASSLVLGGVNEQYF; DNA: TGTGCCAGCAGCTTAGTTTTGGGGGGGGTCAACGAGCAGTACTTC
V: TRBV5-1; J: TRBJ1-1; D: .; size: .; CDR3: CASSLQGHTEAFF; DNA: TGCGCCAGCAGCTTGCAGGGGCACACTGAAGCTTTCTTT
V: TRBV27; J: TRBJ2-1; D: .; size: .; CDR3: CASSSLKGQSNEQFF; DNA: TGTGCCAGCAGTTCCCTAAAGGGGCAGTCCAATGAGCAGTTCTTC
V: TRBV2; J: TRBJ1-1; D: .; size: once; CDR3: CASKSTGVNTEAFF; DNA: TGTGCCAGCAAGTCGACAGGAGTGAACACTGAAGCTTTCTTT
V: TRBV29-1; J: TRBJ2-3; D: .; size: .; CDR3: CSVEDRRTTNTDTQYF; DNA: TGCAGCGTTGAAGATCGCCGGACTACCAACACAGATACGCAGTATTTT
V: TRBV3-1/TRBV3-2; J: TRBJ1-3; D: .; size: .; CDR3: CASSQTLSGRTVSGNTIYF; DNA: TGTGCCAGCAGCCAGACTCTCTCCGGCCGGACAGTTTCTGGAAACACCATATATTTT
V: TRBV10-1; J: TRBJ1-1; D: .; size: .; CDR3: CASSEWETEAFF; DNA: TGCGCCAGCAGTGAGTGGGAGACTGAAGCTTTCTTT
V: TRBV9; J: TRBJ2-3; D: TRBD2; size: .; CDR3: CASSSLAGGPDTQYF; DNA: TGTGCCAGCAGCTCACTAGCGGGGGGGCCAGATACGCAGTATTTT
V: TRBV11-2; J: TRBJ1-2; D: .; size: .; CDR3: CASSLAGGYGYTF; DNA: TGTGCCAGCAGCTTAGCCGGGGGCTATGGCTACACCTTC
V: TRBV19; J: TRBJ2-3; D: TRBD1; size: .; CDR3: CASKKTGGAADTQYF; DNA: TGTGCCAGTAAGAAGACAGGGGGCGCAGCAGATACGCAGTATTTT
V: TRBV5-4; J: TRBJ2-2; D: TRBD1; size: few; CDR3: CASSLTQGSGELFF; DNA: TGTGCCAGCAGCTTAACACAGGGGTCCGGGGAGCTGTTTTTT
V: TRBV3-1/TRBV3-2; J: TRBJ2-1; D: TRBD2; size: .; CDR3: CASSPFLAGGAYNEQFF; DNA: TGTGCCAGCAGCCCATTCTTAGCGGGGGGCGCCTACAATGAGCAGTTCTTC
V: TRBV27; J: TRBJ2-2; D: .; size: once; CDR3: CASSRQVGGTGELFF; DNA: TGTGCCAGCAGCCGACAGGTCGGCGGGACCGGGGAGCTGTTTTTT
V: TRBV19; J: TRBJ2-5; D: TRBD1; size: once; CDR3: CASRKQGASSETQYF; DNA: TGTGCCAGTAGGAAACAGGGGGCGAGTAGTGAGACCCAGTACTTC
V: TRBV6-5; J: TRBJ1-1; D: .; size: .; CDR3: CASNYILNTEAFF; DNA: TGTGCCAGCAACTACATACTGAACACTGAAGCTTTCTTT
V: TRBV6-1; J: TRBJ1-2; D: TRBD1; size: .; CDR3: CASSERDRGRRNYGYTF; DNA: TGTGCCAGCAGTGAACGGGACAGGGGGCGTAGGAACTATGGCTACACCTTC
V: TRBV19; J: TRBJ1-5; D: TRBD1; size: .; CDR3: CASSTQGARQPQHF; DNA: TGTGCCAGTAGCACACAGGGGGCGAGACAGCCCCAGCATTTT
V: TRBV14; J: TRBJ2-2; D: TRBD1; size: .; CDR3: CASSQRTGGFTGELFF; DNA: TGTGCCAGCAGCCAAAGGACAGGGGGTTTCACCGGGGAGCTGTTTTTT
V: TRBV5-1; J: TRBJ1-4; D: .; size: .; CDR3: CASSLQPGATEKLFF; DNA: TGCGCCAGCAGCTTGCAACCAGGGGCAACTGAAAAACTGTTTTTT
V: TRBV3-1/TRBV3-2; J: TRBJ2-5; D: .; size: once; CDR3: CASSQDSRAETQYF; DNA: TGTGCCAGCAGCCAAGATTCCCGCGCGGAGACCCAGTACTTC
V: TRBV11-2; J: TRBJ2-5; D: .; size: .; CDR3: CASSRQRIETQYF; DNA: TGTGCCAGCAGCCGACAGAGAATTGAGACCCAGTACTTC
V: TRBV7-9; J: TRBJ2-7; D: .; size: .; CDR3: CASSLAEGQLYEQYF; DNA: TGTGCCAGCAGCTTAGCGGAGGGACAGCTCTACGAGCAGTACTTC
V: TRBV5-4; J: TRBJ1-1; D: .; size: .; CDR3: CASSSGAGFVNTEAFF; DNA: TGTGCCAGCAGCTCTGGGGCAGGGTTTGTGAACACTGAAGCTTTCTTT
V: TRBV4-2; J: TRBJ1-3; D: .; size: .; CDR3: CASSQGTAEDTIYF; DNA: TGTGCCAGCAGCCAAGGGACCGCGGAGGACACCATATATTTT
V: TRBV15; J: TRBJ2-3; D: TRBD1; size: once; CDR3: CATRSQTGAPSTDTQYF; DNA: TGTGCCACCAGGAGCCAAACAGGGGCCCCTAGCACAGATACGCAGTATTTT
V: TRBV3-1/TRBV3-2; J: TRBJ2-7; D: .; size: few; CDR3: CASSPRTTSYEQYF; DNA: TGTGCCAGCAGCCCTAGGACAACCTCCTACGAGCAGTACTTC
V: TRBV20-1; J: TRBJ2-3; D: .; size: .; CDR3: CSASKAGNTDTQYF; DNA: TGCAGTGCTAGTAAGGCGGGAAACACAGATACGCAGTATTTT
V: TRBV24-1; J: TRBJ2-5; D: .; size: .; CDR3: CATSSLGPQTGLLKETQYF; DNA: TGTGCCACCAGCTCGCTGGGACCCCAGACAGGCCTCCTCAAAGAGACCCAGTACTTC
V: TRBV27; J: TRBJ2-5; D: .; size: .; CDR3: CASGKKRGIIQETQYF; DNA: TGTGCCAGCGGTAAGAAGAGGGGGATTATACAAGAGACCCAGTACTTC
V: TRBV12-3/TRBV12-4; J: TRBJ2-7; D: .; size: .; CDR3: CASSQQGPYEQYF; DNA: TGTGCCAGCAGTCAACAGGGCCCCTACGAGCAGTACTTC
V: TRBV27; J: TRBJ2-5; D: TRBD2; size: few; CDR3: CASSFTLAAGETQYF; DNA: TGTGCCAGCAGTTTCACACTAGCGGCAGGGGAGACCCAGTACTTC
V: TRBV4-2; J: TRBJ1-5; D: .; size: .; CDR3: CASSRGDSGDQPQHF; DNA: TGTGCCAGCAGCCGAGGGGATTCGGGGGATCAGCCCCAGCATTTT